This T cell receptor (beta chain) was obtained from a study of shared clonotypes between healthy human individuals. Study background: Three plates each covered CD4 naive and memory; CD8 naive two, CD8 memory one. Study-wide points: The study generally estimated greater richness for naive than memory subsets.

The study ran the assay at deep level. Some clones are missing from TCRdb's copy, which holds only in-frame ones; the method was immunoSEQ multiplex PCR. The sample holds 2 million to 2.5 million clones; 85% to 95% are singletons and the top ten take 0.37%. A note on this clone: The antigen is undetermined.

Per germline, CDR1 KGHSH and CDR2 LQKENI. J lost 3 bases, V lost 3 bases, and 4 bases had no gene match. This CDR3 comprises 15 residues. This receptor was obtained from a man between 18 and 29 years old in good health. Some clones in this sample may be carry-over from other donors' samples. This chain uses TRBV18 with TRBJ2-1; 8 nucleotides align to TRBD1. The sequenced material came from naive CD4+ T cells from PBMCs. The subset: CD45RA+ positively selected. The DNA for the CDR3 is TGTGCCAGCTCACCTACGACAGGGGTCTACAATGAGCAGTTCTTC. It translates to CASSPTTGVYNEQFF.